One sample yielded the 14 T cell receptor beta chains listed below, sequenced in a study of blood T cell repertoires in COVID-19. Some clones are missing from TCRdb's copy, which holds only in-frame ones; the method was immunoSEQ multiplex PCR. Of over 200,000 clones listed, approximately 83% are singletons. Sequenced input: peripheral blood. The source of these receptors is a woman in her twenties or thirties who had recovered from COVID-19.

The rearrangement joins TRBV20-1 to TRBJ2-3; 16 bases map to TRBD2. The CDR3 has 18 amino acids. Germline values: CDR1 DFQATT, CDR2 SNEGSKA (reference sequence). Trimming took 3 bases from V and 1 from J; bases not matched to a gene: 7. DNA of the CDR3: TGCAGTGCTAGTGGGACTAGCGGGGGGGCTCCAGGCACAGATACGCAGTATTTT. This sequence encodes CSASGTSGGAPGTDTQYF.

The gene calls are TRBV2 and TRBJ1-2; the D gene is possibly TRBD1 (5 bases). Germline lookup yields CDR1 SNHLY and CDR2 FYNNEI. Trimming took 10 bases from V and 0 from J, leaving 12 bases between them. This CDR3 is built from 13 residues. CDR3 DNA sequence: TGTGCCACCCGGAGGGGTCCTAACTATGGCTACACCTTC. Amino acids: CATRRGPNYGYTF.

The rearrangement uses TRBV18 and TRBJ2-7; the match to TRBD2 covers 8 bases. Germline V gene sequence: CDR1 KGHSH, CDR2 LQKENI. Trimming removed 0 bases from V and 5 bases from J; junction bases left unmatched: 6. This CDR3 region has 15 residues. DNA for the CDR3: TGTGCCAGCTCACCACCGGAGCGGGGGATCCACGAGCAGTACTTC. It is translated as CASSPPERGIHEQYF.

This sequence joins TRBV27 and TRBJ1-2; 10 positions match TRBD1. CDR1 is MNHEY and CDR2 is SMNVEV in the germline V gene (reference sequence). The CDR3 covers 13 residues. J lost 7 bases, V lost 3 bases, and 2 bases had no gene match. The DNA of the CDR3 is TGTGCCAGCAGTTTGGGACAGGGGCTTGGCTACACCTTC. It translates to CASSLGQGLGYTF.

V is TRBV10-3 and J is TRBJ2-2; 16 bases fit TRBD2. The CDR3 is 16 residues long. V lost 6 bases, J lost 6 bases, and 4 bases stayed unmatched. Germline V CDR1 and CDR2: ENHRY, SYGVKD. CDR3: CAISGTSGGAAGELFF. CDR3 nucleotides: TGTGCCATCAGCGGGACTAGCGGGGGGGCCGCCGGGGAGCTGTTTTTT.

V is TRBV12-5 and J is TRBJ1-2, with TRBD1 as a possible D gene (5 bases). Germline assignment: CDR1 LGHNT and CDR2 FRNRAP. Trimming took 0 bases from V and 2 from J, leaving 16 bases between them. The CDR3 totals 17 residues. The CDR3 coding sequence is TGTGCTAGTGGTTTGGTACGCGACAGCCAGGGCAACTATGGCTACACCTTC. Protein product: CASGLVRDSQGNYGYTF. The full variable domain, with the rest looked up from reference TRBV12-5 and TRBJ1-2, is DARVTQTPRHKVTEMGQEVTMRCQPILGHNTVFWYRQTMMQGLELLAYFRNRAPLDDSGMPKDRFSAEMPDATLATLKIQPSEPRDSAVYFCASGLVRDSQGNYGYTFGSGTRLTVV.

The CDR3 DNA is TGTGCCTGGGACAAAGTAACACCCCTCCACTTT. The encoded protein is CAWDKVTPLHF. The rearrangement links TRBV30 to TRBJ1-6; D is unclear. CDR1 and CDR2 from the germline V gene are GTSNPN and SVGIG (reference sequence). The CDR3 has 11 residues. Trimming removed 5 bases from V and 11 bases from J, with 10 bases in between.

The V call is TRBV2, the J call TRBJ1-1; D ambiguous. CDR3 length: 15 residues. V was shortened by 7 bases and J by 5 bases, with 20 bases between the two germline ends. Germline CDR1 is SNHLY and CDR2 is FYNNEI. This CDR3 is CASKALGQTRTEAFF. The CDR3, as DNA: TGTGCCAGCAAAGCGCTTGGGCAAACTAGAACTGAAGCTTTCTTT.

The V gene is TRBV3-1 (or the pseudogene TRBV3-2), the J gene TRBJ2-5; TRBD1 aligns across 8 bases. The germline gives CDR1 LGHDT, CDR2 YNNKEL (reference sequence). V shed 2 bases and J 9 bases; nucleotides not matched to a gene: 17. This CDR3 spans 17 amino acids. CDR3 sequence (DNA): TGTGCCAGCAGCCAAACCTCCAGGACAGGGATGCGAGCAGCCCAGTACTTC. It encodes CASSQTSRTGMRAAQYF.

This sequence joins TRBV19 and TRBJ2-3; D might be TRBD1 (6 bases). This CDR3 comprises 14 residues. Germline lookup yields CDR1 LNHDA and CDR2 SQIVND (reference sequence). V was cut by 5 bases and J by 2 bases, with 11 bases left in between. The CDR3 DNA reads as TGTGCCAGTAGTGGGGTGGGGGCCACAGATACGCAGTATTTT. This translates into CASSGVGATDTQYF.

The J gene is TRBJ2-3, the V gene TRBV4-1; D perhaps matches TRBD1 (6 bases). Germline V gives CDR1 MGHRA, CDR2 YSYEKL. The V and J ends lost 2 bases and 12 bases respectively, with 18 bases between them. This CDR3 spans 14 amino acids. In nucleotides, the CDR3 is TGCGCCAGCAGCCAAATGGCCTTCGACAGGACACAGTATTTT. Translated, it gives CASSQMAFDRTQYF.

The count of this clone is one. This CDR3 is CASSSEVTGRQTGELFF. Here the CDR3 DNA reads TGTGCCAGCAGCTCAGAGGTGACAGGGCGGCAGACCGGGGAGCTGTTTTTT. The rearrangement joins TRBV13 to TRBJ2-2; 7 nucleotides line up with TRBD1. V dropped 4 bases and J dropped 5; count of bases not matched to a gene: 13. This CDR3 is built from 17 residues. In germline, CDR1 is PRHDT, CDR2 FYEKMQ (reference sequence).

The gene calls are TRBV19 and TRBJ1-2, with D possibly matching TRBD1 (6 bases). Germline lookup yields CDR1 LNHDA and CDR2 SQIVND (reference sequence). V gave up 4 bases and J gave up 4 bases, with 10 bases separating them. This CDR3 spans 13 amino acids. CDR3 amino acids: CASSTGDIYGYTF. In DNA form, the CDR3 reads TGTGCCAGTAGTACCGGGGACATCTATGGCTACACCTTC.

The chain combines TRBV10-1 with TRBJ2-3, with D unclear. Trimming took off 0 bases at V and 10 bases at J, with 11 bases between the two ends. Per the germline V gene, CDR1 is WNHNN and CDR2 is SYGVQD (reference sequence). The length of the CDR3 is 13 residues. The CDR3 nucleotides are TGCGCCAGCAGTGAGTCCCGACCGGCGGCGCAGTATTTT. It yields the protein CASSESRPAAQYF.